One TCR beta chain is described in this entry. This entry belongs to a study of T cell responses to AZD1222 COVID-19 vaccine. Assay used: immunoSEQ multiplex PCR; TCRdb lists only in-frame clones, some missing. The sample lists about 110,000 clones, over 80% seen once, with 7.5% in the top ten. Germline trimming cut 0 bases from V and 5 bases from J; bases unmatched to any gene: 0. The CDR3 totals 13 residues. Germline lookup yields CDR1 MGHRA and CDR2 YSYEKL. Here the sequenced sample was peripheral blood, taken on day 0 of AZD1222 vaccination. The receptor was isolated from an adult in good health. This sequence joins TRBV4-1 and TRBJ1-1, with 7 bases that match TRBD1. The CDR3 coding sequence is TGCGCCAGCAGCCAAGACAGGGGGACTGAAGCTTTCTTT. Residues: CASSQDRGTEAFF.